The 22 T cell receptor beta chains reported below all come from one sample, sequenced in a study of response to subunit inactivated influenza vaccine (dated by TCRdb to 2017 to 2018). Libraries were built with RT-PCR. These reads were obtained on an Illumina HiSeq 2500. TCRdb itself trimmed the public reads at Q25 with fastp, ran MiXCR and retained productive beta chains. Each entry merges the rows of one CDR3 protein and shows their most common DNA and genes. This sample holds 590,000 or so distinct CDR3 sequences; about 15% were observed only once. The leading ten clones occupy less than 9% of the sample. The sample here was PBMCs from blood, taken roughly 15 days before vaccination. Source of these receptors: a man in his forties or fifties who received an inactivated influenza vaccine. Donor details come from another sample of the same person, matched by shared clones.

The chain has TRBV7-9 and TRBJ2-2, with D possibly matching TRBD2 (6 bases). The V gene's germline CDR1 is SEHNR and CDR2 FQNEAQ (reference sequence). The CDR3 sequence is 16 residues long. V dropped 1 base and J dropped 0 bases, with 9 bases sitting between them. The CDR3, as DNA: TGTGCCAGCAGCTTAGAGGTAGCGGCGAACACCGGGGAGCTGTTTTTT. Its translation is CASSLEVAANTGELFF.

This clonotype was detected a few times. CDR3 residues: CSARLAGGRGNTQYF. The CDR3 region has the DNA TGCAGTGCTAGACTAGCGGGGGGACGAGGAAATACGCAGTATTTT. The chain has TRBV20-1 and TRBJ2-3; 11 nucleotides line up with TRBD2. This CDR3 region has 15 residues. Per germline, CDR1 DFQATT and CDR2 SNEGSKA (reference sequence). V shed 2 bases and J 7 bases; nucleotides not matched to a gene: 8.

In this sample, this clonotype turned up many times. This sequence joins TRBV6-1 and TRBJ2-7; 7 bases are a match to TRBD1. From germline, CDR1 is MNHNS and CDR2 SASEGT. The CDR3 runs to 14 residues. The trim removed 6 bases at V and 3 bases at J, leaving 8 bases unmatched. CDR3 nucleotides: TGTGCCAGCAGCGACGACAGGGTATTCTACGAGCAGTACTTC. The encoded protein is CASSDDRVFYEQYF.

J is TRBJ2-7 and V is TRBV28; TRBD1 is a possible D gene (6 bases). The CDR3 is 15 residues long. Germline V gene sequence: CDR1 MDHEN, CDR2 SYDVKM. V was pared by 6 bases and J by 4 bases, with 19 bases between. The CDR3 sequence is CASRHRDPNLYEQYF. In nucleotides, the CDR3 is TGTGCCAGCAGGCACAGGGACCCCAATCTTTACGAGCAGTACTTC.

In this sample, this clonotype turned up a few times. The rearrangement joins TRBV5-1 to TRBJ2-7; no firm D call. The CDR3 covers 14 residues. V shed 0 bases and J shed 1 base, with 8 bases lying between them. Germline CDR1 SGHRS, CDR2 YFSETQ. CDR3 sequence reads: CASSLVPDSYEQYF. CDR3 nucleotides: TGCGCCAGCAGCTTGGTTCCGGATTCCTACGAGCAGTACTTC.

This clonotype was counted a few times. The V gene is TRBV7-2, the J gene TRBJ1-2; D not certain. The CDR3 is 12 amino acids. The V and J ends lost 3 bases and 4 bases respectively, with 6 bases between them. In germline, CDR1 is SGHTA, CDR2 FQGNSA. CDR3 coding DNA: TGTGCCAGCAGCTTTAGTGCCTATGGCTACACCTTC. It yields the protein CASSFSAYGYTF.

This sequence joins TRBV10-3 and TRBJ2-4; 8 positions match TRBD2. V lost 10 bases to trimming and J lost 8 bases; unmatched junction nucleotides: 13. The CDR3 runs to 14 residues. Germline CDR1 is ENHRY and CDR2 is SYGVKD. This chain's CDR3 is CARKLAGGRDIQYF. The CDR3 region has the DNA TGTGCCAGAAAGCTCGCGGGGGGCAGGGACATTCAGTACTTC.

The sample holds a few counts of this clonotype. The chain employs TRBV10-2 and TRBJ1-5; D unclear. CDR1 WSHSY and CDR2 SAAADI come from the germline V gene. The CDR3 consists of 16 residues. The germline V and J ends were trimmed by 2 bases and 3 bases, with 14 bases remaining between them. CDR3 sequence: CASSEMIGRDNQPQHF. The CDR3 DNA sequence: TGCGCCAGCAGTGAGATGATAGGTAGAGACAATCAGCCCCAGCATTTT.

This rearrangement joins TRBV7-3 to TRBJ2-6; D unclear. Trimming took off 7 bases at V and 1 base at J, with 8 bases between the two ends. The CDR3 sequence is 14 residues long. CDR1 and CDR2 (germline): SGHTA, FQGTGA. The CDR3 sequence is CASNRESGANVLTF. The CDR3 nucleotides read TGTGCCAGCAATAGGGAATCTGGGGCCAACGTCCTGACTTTC.

This clonotype was observed a handful of times. Because the CDR3's place on the DNA is in doubt, the DNA is left out and the CDR3 is given as listed by TCRdb. This chain joins TRBV6-2 or TRBV6-3 and TRBJ2-4; the table's D call, TRBD1, has no DNA check behind it. Germline V gene lookup returns CDR1 MNHEY and CDR2 SVGEGT. The CDR3 spans 16 residues, counting both ends. CDR3 protein: CASSSGTWGTGINKYF.

The V and J genes are TRBV7-2 and TRBJ2-1; 9 nucleotides agree with TRBD2. With V trimmed by 7 bases and J by 8 bases, 15 bases remained unmatched. In germline, CDR1 is SGHTA, CDR2 FQGNSA. The CDR3 contains 16 residues. Written as DNA, the CDR3 is TGTGCCAGCACCCCAGGGGGGGGTAGCGGGAGCCATGAGCAGTTCTTC. Its translation: CASTPGGGSGSHEQFF.

This sequence joins TRBV6-2 or TRBV6-3 and TRBJ2-5; 9 bases agree with TRBD1. V shed 5 bases and J 6 bases; nucleotides not matched to a gene: 13. CDR1 and CDR2 from the germline V gene are MNHEY and SVGEGT. This CDR3 is 16 amino acids long. The CDR3 loop reads CASSGGHRDRAQTQYF. CDR3 nucleotides: TGTGCCAGCAGTGGGGGCCACCGGGACAGGGCCCAGACCCAGTACTTC.

This clonotype showed up many times. V gene TRBV28 combines with J gene TRBJ2-3; D unclear. Trimming left V 3 bases short and J 4 bases short, with 23 bases between. The CDR3 totals 18 residues. Germline CDR1 reads MDHEN; CDR2 reads SYDVKM. This CDR3 is CASSFPPGQEIGADTQYF. Here the CDR3 DNA reads TGTGCCAGCAGTTTCCCCCCGGGCCAAGAAATTGGGGCAGATACGCAGTATTTT. Full variable domain (rest looked up from reference TRBV28 and TRBJ2-3): DVKVTQSSRYLVKRTGEKVFLECVQDMDHENMFWYRQDPGLGLRLIYFSYDVKMKEKGDIPEGYSVSREKKERFSLILESASTNQTSMYLCASSFPPGQEIGADTQYFGPGTRLTVL.

This clonotype was picked up a small number of times. The V gene is TRBV15, the J gene TRBJ2-3; D is perhaps TRBD1 (5 bases). V lost 0 bases and J lost 8, with 15 bases in between. The CDR3 consists of 15 residues. Germline lookup yields CDR1 LNHNV and CDR2 YYDKDF (reference sequence). The CDR3 is CATSREPGAATTQYF. The CDR3 DNA follows: TGTGCCACCAGCAGAGAACCTGGGGCCGCTACTACGCAGTATTTT.

This clonotype was picked up a small number of times. V gene TRBV21-1 combines with J gene TRBJ2-3; no check of the table's D call, TRBD2, against the DNA was made. TRBV21-1 is designated a pseudogene. The CDR3 loop spans 14 amino acids. The CDR3 reads CASIGGSTSDTQYF. The CDR3 nucleotides are TGTGCCAGCATCGGCGGGAGTACTTCAGATACGCAGTATTTT.

V gene TRBV5-8 combines with J gene TRBJ2-7; D may be TRBD1 (6 bases). Germline V gene lookup returns CDR1 SGHTS and CDR2 YDEGEE. The CDR3 loop spans 15 amino acids. The ends were cut back, 4 bases at V and 0 bases at J, with 14 bases in the middle. CDR3 loop: CASSARGMSSYEQYF. In DNA, the CDR3 is TGTGCCAGCAGCGCTAGGGGGATGAGCTCCTACGAGCAGTACTTC. Based on the CDR3 plus reference TRBV5-8 and TRBJ2-7, the full variable domain is EAGVTQSPTHLIKTRGQQATLRCSPISGHTSVYWYQQALGLGLQFLLWYDEGEERNRGNFPPRFSGRQFPNYSSELNVNALELEDSALYLCASSARGMSSYEQYFGPGTRLTVT.

In its sample, this clonotype was seen a few times. The gene calls are TRBV4-3 and TRBJ2-1; 8 bases agree with TRBD2. This CDR3 comprises 17 residues. Looked up from germline, CDR1 is LGHNA and CDR2 is YSLEER. V gave up 1 base and J gave up 7 bases; unmatched junction bases: 12. CDR3 in DNA: TGCGCCAGCAGCCAAGCTCGTCGGCGGGGGGAAAATAATGAGCAGTTCTTC. Protein: CASSQARRRGENNEQFF.

The chain recombines TRBV10-3 with TRBJ2-3; the match to TRBD2 covers 8 bases. The CDR3 has 16 amino acids. The V and J ends lost 1 base and 3 bases, in that order; junction bases with no gene match: 6. CDR1 is ENHRY and CDR2 is SYGVKD in the germline V gene. The CDR3 loop is CAISEWSGRGTDTQYF. In DNA, the CDR3 is TGTGCCATCAGTGAGTGGAGCGGGAGAGGAACAGATACGCAGTATTTT.

In this sample, this clonotype turned up many times. J is TRBJ1-2 and V is TRBV20-1; D not certain. Germline V gene sequence: CDR1 DFQATT, CDR2 SNEGSKA (reference sequence). Trimming stripped 4 bases from V and 6 bases from J, with 12 bases between. CDR3 size: 12 residues. This chain's CDR3 is CSATDLADGYTF. For the CDR3, the DNA is TGCAGTGCTACGGACTTGGCCGATGGCTACACCTTC.

This clonotype was recorded at least ten times. The chain combines TRBV20-1 with TRBJ2-1; 7 bases fit TRBD2. Germline CDR1 is DFQATT and CDR2 is SNEGSKA (reference sequence). This CDR3 is 14 amino acids long. The CDR3 protein is CSVKRGGSYNEQFF. CDR3 DNA: TGCAGCGTTAAGCGGGGTGGGTCCTACAATGAGCAGTTCTTC.

The chain joins TRBV29-1 to TRBJ2-2; 7 positions match TRBD1. Looked up from germline, CDR1 is SQVTM and CDR2 is ANQGSEA. The CDR3 contains 19 residues. Losses at the gene ends were 6 bases for V and 4 bases for J; bases not matched to a gene: 23. This CDR3 is CSVLQKTTTGPAGTGELFF. The CDR3 DNA is TGCAGCGTGCTCCAAAAAACCACGACAGGGCCAGCTGGCACCGGGGAGCTGTTTTTT.

This clonotype was found a few times. The chain is built from TRBV7-2 and TRBJ2-7; no clear D gene. Per germline, CDR1 SGHTA and CDR2 FQGNSA. The CDR3 consists of 12 residues. Trimming shortened V by 0 bases and J by 6 bases, and 6 bases separated the two germline ends. The CDR3 DNA reads as TGTGCCAGCAGCTTAGCAGAAACCGAGCAGTACTTC. Translation gives CASSLAETEQYF.